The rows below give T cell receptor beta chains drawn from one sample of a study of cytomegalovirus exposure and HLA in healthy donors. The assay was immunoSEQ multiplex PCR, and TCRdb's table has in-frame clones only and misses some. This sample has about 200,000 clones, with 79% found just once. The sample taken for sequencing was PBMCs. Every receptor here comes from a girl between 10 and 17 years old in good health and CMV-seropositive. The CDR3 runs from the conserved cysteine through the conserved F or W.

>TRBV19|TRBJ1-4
CASSIDRGWNEKLFF
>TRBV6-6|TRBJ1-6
CASSYSDTQGSPLHF
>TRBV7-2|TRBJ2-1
CASSLEGGQYNEQFF
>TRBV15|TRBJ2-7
CATSGGLDSYEQYF
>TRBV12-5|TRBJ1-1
CASGLVRDTEAFF
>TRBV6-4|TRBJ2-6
CASSEDSGSGANVLTF
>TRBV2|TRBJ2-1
CASTEGLPLHEQFF
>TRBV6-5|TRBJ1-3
CASRNRVSGNTIYF
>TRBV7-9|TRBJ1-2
CASSPRGQGARGYTF
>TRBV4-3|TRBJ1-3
CASSQDRSSGNTIYF
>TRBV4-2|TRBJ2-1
CASSQDSTVESGEQFF
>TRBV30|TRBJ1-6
CAWTYQGGVYNPPLHF
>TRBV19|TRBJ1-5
CASSIERGQKNKNQPQHF
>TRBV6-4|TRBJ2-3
CASSQGQGSADTQYF
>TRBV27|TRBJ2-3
CASSLVSAADTQYF
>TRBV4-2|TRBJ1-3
CASSQAQGSGNTIYF
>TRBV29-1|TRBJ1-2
CSVEGQSNYGYTF
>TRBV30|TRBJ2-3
CAWRGQGVGTDTQYF
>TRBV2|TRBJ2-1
CASSEREAGGHKQFF
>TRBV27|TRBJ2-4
CASSLGWDYKNIQYF
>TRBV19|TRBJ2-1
CASTPGQLEYNEQFF
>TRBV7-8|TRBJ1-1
CASSLVGGGFTEAFF